This T cell receptor (beta chain) was found in a study of blood T cells in healthy people across ages. The CDR3 length is 15 residues. Losses at the gene ends were 9 bases for V and 5 bases for J; bases not matched to a gene: 14. The germline CDR1 and CDR2 sequences are SGHRS and YFSETQ. A second PCR of roughly 7 to 11 cycles used a sample-barcoded 5' primer and a J-beta primer mix. Every cDNA molecule carried a tag from a template-switch adaptor bearing 12 random nucleotides. TCRdb independently ran MiXCR on the 5' RACE reads; one entry per CDR3 protein. Of 600,000 to 850,000 distinct CDR3 sequences listed, roughly two fifths are singletons. General study points: Those diversity estimates obtained from one million T cells were thought to be underestimates. Roughly linear age-related decline in beta diversity appeared, significant by age about 37. There was no known CMV status for donors, so expanded clonotype changes were possibly confounded.

In this sample, this clonotype turned up a few times. Its target is not known. The material sequenced was blood. This clonotype was sampled from a woman aged 60-75 years in good health. The chain uses TRBV5-1 and TRBJ2-3, with 8 bases that match TRBD2. This chain's CDR3 is CAISERGGLQDTQYF. The CDR3 DNA sequence: TGCGCCATCTCAGAACGGGGGGGCCTCCAAGATACGCAGTATTTT.